These T cell receptor beta chains were read from a single sample in a study of technical replicates of blood from several donors. Assay used: immunoSEQ multiplex PCR; TCRdb lists only in-frame clones, some missing. The table lists 80,000 or so clones, nearly 98% of them singletons. Sequenced input: T cells isolated from PBMCs. Receptors were obtained from a human donor in good health. CDR3s include the opening cysteine and the closing phenylalanine or tryptophan. The D gene is left open where the match is weak.

>TRBD2|TRBV30|TRBJ2-3
TGTGCCTGGAGTGTAGGCCTAGCGGCTGAGGATACGCAGTATTTT
CAWSVGLAAEDTQYF
>TRBD1|TRBV27|TRBJ1-2
TGTGCCAGCAGTCTCCGGGACAGGGACCTCTATGGCTACACCTTC
CASSLRDRDLYGYTF
>NA|TRBV13|TRBJ2-3
TGTGCCAGCAGCTTAGGGGGGGGTAGCACAGATACGCAGTATTTT
CASSLGGGSTDTQYF
>NA|TRBV4-2|TRBJ2-1
TGTGCCAGCAGCCAACTTAGTTCCCCCGCCTACAATGAGCAGTTCTTC
CASSQLSSPAYNEQFF
>TRBD2|TRBV5-1|TRBJ2-7
TGCGCCAGCAGCTTGGCAGGACCGGGACTAGTCTACGAGCAGTACTTC
CASSLAGPGLVYEQYF
>NA|TRBV7-9|TRBJ1-1
TGTGCCAGCAGCTTCTCGACAGAAGCTTTCTTT
CASSFSTEAFF
>NA|TRBV5-1|TRBJ2-1
TGCGCCAGCAGCTTCCAGGGACTGTACAATGAGCAGTTCTTC
CASSFQGLYNEQFF
>NA|TRBV9|TRBJ2-7
TGTGCCAGCAGCGTTGGGAGTCAGTACCCCTACGAGCAGTACTTC
CASSVGSQYPYEQYF
>NA|TRBV5-1|TRBJ2-7
TGCGCCAGCAGAGTAGGCGGGTTTTACGAGCAGTACTTC
CASRVGGFYEQYF
>NA|TRBV10-1|TRBJ2-3
TGCGCCAGCAGTGTTAGCGGCAGGAGCACAGATACGCAGTATTTT
CASSVSGRSTDTQYF
>TRBD1|TRBV19|TRBJ1-6
TGTGCCAGTAGTATAGCTACCGGGACAGCTCATAGCTCCTATAATTCACCCCTCCACTTT
CASSIATGTAHSSYNSPLHF
>TRBD2|TRBV18|TRBJ2-3
TGTGCCAGCTCAGCGACTAGCGGCACAGATACGCAGTATTTT
CASSATSGTDTQYF
>NA|TRBV2|TRBJ2-7
TGTGCCAGCAGTGGGGGGGGCTCAAAGTACGAGCAGTACTTC
CASSGGGSKYEQYF
>NA|TRBV19|TRBJ2-1
TGTGCCAGTAGTATTGGAGTAGGGGGTCTAGACTACAATGAGCAGTTCTTC
CASSIGVGGLDYNEQFF
>TRBD1|TRBV5-1|TRBJ2-7
TGCGCCAGCAGCTTGGGGACAGGGGCCTTTCGGGCCACATTCTACGAGCAGTACTTC
CASSLGTGAFRATFYEQYF
>TRBD1|TRBV15|TRBJ2-3
TGTGCCACCAGCAGGGACTCCAGACAGGGCGTTACAGATACGCAGTATTTT
CATSRDSRQGVTDTQYF
>TRBD1|TRBV20-1|TRBJ1-3
TGCAGTGCTGCGACAGGGAACACCATATATTTT
CSAATGNTIYF
>TRBD1|TRBV14|TRBJ1-1
TGTGCCAGCAGCCAAGATGGACAGGGGTCCACTGAAGCTTTCTTT
CASSQDGQGSTEAFF
>NA|TRBV19|TRBJ1-1
TGTGCCAGTAGCCCAGGACAGTACACTGAAGCTTTCTTT
CASSPGQYTEAFF
>NA|TRBV19|TRBJ2-2
TGTGCCAGTACACAGGGAGCTTATCTCGGACCCCAACTCCCCGGGGAGCTGTTTTTT
CASTQGAYLGPQLPGELFF
>NA|TRBV7-6|TRBJ1-2
TGTGCCAGCAGTGCCTTGATTCTGGGCAGTGATGGCTACACCTTC
CASSALILGSDGYTF
>NA|TRBV5-1|TRBJ2-7
TGCGCCAGCAGCGAAGGAGGGTTTTACGAGCAGTACTTC
CASSEGGFYEQYF
>NA|TRBV5-6|TRBJ2-1
TGTGCCAGCAGCTTGGGGACAGTGTACAATGAGCAGTTCTTC
CASSLGTVYNEQFF
>NA|TRBV11-2|TRBJ2-1
TGTGCCAGCAGCTTAGTCGGGGGTAGGTACAATGAGCAGTTCTTC
CASSLVGGRYNEQFF
>NA|TRBV30|TRBJ1-3
TGTGCCTGGAGTAAGACAGGCCAGGACACCATATATTTT
CAWSKTGQDTIYF
>TRBD1|TRBV28|TRBJ2-7
TGTGCCAGCAGTTTTCCGGTTTTTAGACAGGGGAGCTACGAGCAGTACTTC
CASSFPVFRQGSYEQYF
>TRBD2|TRBV9|TRBJ2-7
TGTGCCAGCAGCGTAGAGGGACTAGCTTTCCACGAGCAGTACTTC
CASSVEGLAFHEQYF
>NA|TRBV4-2|TRBJ1-2
TGTGCCAGCAGCCAAGCCCCTTATGGCTACACCTTC
CASSQAPYGYTF
>NA|TRBV19|TRBJ2-2
TGTGCCACCCGGCCGGGACACGGGGCCGGGGAGCTGTTTTTT
CATRPGHGAGELFF
>NA|TRBV2|TRBJ2-5
TGTGCCAGCAGTGAAGCGTGGGGAGTCCAAGAGACCCAGTACTTC
CASSEAWGVQETQYF